Following are 25 T cell receptor beta chains from one sample sequenced in a study of blood T cell repertoires in COVID-19. Clones were sequenced by immunoSEQ multiplex PCR, and TCRdb holds only the in-frame ones, with some missing. The sample has over 100,000 clones, less than 85% seen once; the top ten hold around 4.7%. The material sequenced was peripheral blood. All receptors derive from a human donor in a cohort sampled during active or convalescent COVID-19.

The chain has TRBV28 and TRBJ1-2; tentative D call: TRBD1 (6 bases). Trimming removed 3 bases at V and 3 bases at J, with 11 bases between. Germline loops: CDR1 MDHEN, CDR2 SYDVKM. The CDR3 has 14 residues. In DNA, the CDR3 is TGTGCCAGCAGTTTGGGGGGGCGGTACTATGGCTACACCTTC. Amino acids: CASSLGGRYYGYTF.

This clone has ten or more counts. The chain has TRBV24-1 and TRBJ1-4; 9 bases fit TRBD1. The trim removed 4 bases at V and 3 bases at J, leaving 5 bases unmatched. The CDR3 runs 16 residues. The germline V gene has CDR1 KGHDR and CDR2 SFDVKD. The CDR3 DNA is TGTGCCACCAGTGAAGGGACAGGGACTTCTAATGAAAAACTGTTTTTT. The encoded protein is CATSEGTGTSNEKLFF.

This chain joins TRBV6-5 and TRBJ1-4, with D maybe TRBD1 (5 bases). Germline V gives CDR1 MNHEY, CDR2 SVGAGI. The V end was cut by 3 bases, the J end by 1 base, with 12 bases between. The CDR3 is made up of 16 amino acids. CDR3 residues: CASSYDSGETNEKLFF. For the CDR3, the DNA is TGTGCCAGCAGTTATGACAGTGGGGAAACTAATGAAAAACTGTTTTTT.

The chain combines TRBV18 with TRBJ2-7; 9 bases map to TRBD1. V trimming: 7 bases; J trimming: 0 bases; junction bases outside the gene matches: 4. The CDR3 length is 14 residues. CDR1 KGHSH and CDR2 LQKENI come from the germline V gene. CDR3 sequence reads: CASCPDRGSYEQYF. The CDR3 DNA reads TGTGCCAGCTGTCCGGACAGGGGCTCCTACGAGCAGTACTTC.

The V gene is TRBV7-9, the J gene TRBJ2-1, with TRBD2 matching over 9 bases. The trim removed 2 bases at V and 7 bases at J, leaving 9 bases unmatched. The CDR3 covers 16 residues. Germline CDR1 and CDR2: SEHNR and FQNEAQ (reference sequence). The CDR3 nucleotides read TGTGCCAGCAGCTTATGGGGTAGCGGGAGTATGAATGAGCAGTTCTTC. It codes for CASSLWGSGSMNEQFF.

The V gene is TRBV28, the J gene TRBJ2-2; maybe TRBD2 (5 bases). Germline CDR1 MDHEN, CDR2 SYDVKM. The ends were cut back, 2 bases at V and 0 bases at J, with 7 bases in the middle. CDR3 length: 15 residues. The CDR3 DNA follows: TGTGCCAGCAGTTTAAAGGGAGCGAACACCGGGGAGCTGTTTTTT. Translated, it gives CASSLKGANTGELFF.

This chain uses TRBV30 with TRBJ1-1; D uncertain. CDR3 length: 12 residues. Germline assignment: CDR1 GTSNPN and CDR2 SVGIG (reference sequence). The V end was cut by 3 bases, the J end by 3 bases, with 8 bases between. The CDR3 loop reads CAWRPRDTEAFF. In DNA form, the CDR3 reads TGTGCCTGGAGACCCCGGGACACTGAAGCTTTCTTT. The complete variable domain, with remaining parts taken from reference TRBV30 and TRBJ1-1, reads SQTIHQWPATLVQPVGSPLSLECTVEGTSNPNLYWYRQAAGRGLQLLFYSVGIGQISSEVPQNLSASRPQDRQFILSSKKLLLSDSGFYLCAWRPRDTEAFFGQGTRLTVV.

This chain uses TRBV4-3 with TRBJ2-7, with TRBD1 matching 8 bases. CDR3 length: 17 residues. Germline V CDR1 and CDR2: LGHNA, YSLEER. The trim removed 1 base at V and 6 bases at J, leaving 14 bases unmatched. The CDR3 DNA follows: TGCGCCAGCAGCCAAGGCTCCCCCGGGACAGGAATTTCCGAGCAGTACTTC. Its translation is CASSQGSPGTGISEQYF.

The V and J genes are TRBV6-4 and TRBJ2-1; the match to TRBD1 covers 7 bases. There are 18 residues in the CDR3. Germline V gives CDR1 MRHNA, CDR2 SNTAGT. Trimming removed 0 bases from V and 6 bases from J; junction bases left unmatched: 14. The CDR3 spells CASSDSPYRGLRPNEQFF. The CDR3 DNA reads as TGTGCCAGCAGTGACTCGCCCTACAGGGGTCTACGGCCCAATGAGCAGTTCTTC.

The rearrangement joins TRBV5-6 to TRBJ1-2, with D uncertain. CDR3 length equals 13 residues. Per the germline V gene, CDR1 is SGHDT and CDR2 is YYEEEE. V was trimmed by 6 bases and J by 6 bases, leaving 15 bases between them. The CDR3 reads CASIFSRVDGYTF. CDR3 bases: TGTGCCAGCATCTTCTCCCGGGTAGATGGCTACACCTTC.

The rearrangement uses TRBV6-5 and TRBJ2-7, with D possibly matching TRBD2 (6 bases). Germline V CDR1 and CDR2: MNHEY, SVGAGI. This CDR3 region has 16 residues. The germline V and J ends were trimmed by 0 bases and 2 bases, with 14 bases remaining between them. The CDR3 nucleotides are TGTGCCAGCAGTTACTCGCTTAGCGGACAAGCCTACGAGCAGTACTTC. It translates to CASSYSLSGQAYEQYF.

The chain recombines TRBV5-4 with TRBJ2-2; D possibly corresponds to TRBD2 (6 bases). This CDR3 is built from 15 residues. V dropped 7 bases and J dropped 2 bases, with 15 bases sitting between them. Germline V CDR1 and CDR2: SGHNT, YYREEE (reference sequence). For the CDR3, the DNA is TGTGCCAGCGGACGGGGGAATCTTAACACCGGGGAGCTGTTTTTT. Its translation: CASGRGNLNTGELFF.

This chain joins TRBV5-1 and TRBJ2-7; 8 bases agree with TRBD1. V lost 4 bases to trimming and J lost 6 bases; unmatched junction nucleotides: 9. The CDR3 has 14 amino acids. CDR1 and CDR2 from the germline V gene are SGHRS and YFSETQ. The CDR3 here is CASSRVGQGSEQYF. CDR3 in DNA: TGCGCCAGCAGCCGCGTAGGACAGGGTAGCGAGCAGTACTTC.

The chain couples TRBV5-1 to TRBJ2-7, with 7 bases that match TRBD1. Trimming removed 4 bases from V and 3 bases from J; junction bases left unmatched: 4. CDR1 and CDR2 (germline): SGHRS, YFSETQ. The CDR3 sequence is 13 residues long. Here the CDR3 reads CASSIGQDYEQYF. The CDR3 coding sequence is TGCGCCAGCAGCATAGGACAGGACTACGAGCAGTACTTC.

The V call is TRBV2, the J call TRBJ1-5; 9 bases line up with TRBD1. The V gene's germline CDR1 is SNHLY and CDR2 FYNNEI. The CDR3 runs to 15 residues. V was pared by 6 bases and J by 1 base, with 4 bases of the junction left unmatched. The CDR3, as DNA: TGTGCCAGCAGGGAGACAGGGGGAAGCAATCAGCCCCAGCATTTT. The encoded protein is CASRETGGSNQPQHF.

The chain uses TRBV11-3 and TRBJ2-1; 9 bases are shared with TRBD2. Losses at the gene ends were 2 bases for V and 9 bases for J; bases not matched to a gene: 8. Germline CDR1 is SGHNT and CDR2 is YENEEA. This CDR3 is built from 15 residues. CDR3 amino acids: CASSLNRGSGGEQFF. CDR3 bases: TGTGCCAGCAGCTTAAACAGGGGTAGCGGGGGTGAGCAGTTCTTC.

The chain links TRBV6-5 to TRBJ2-5, with 7 bases aligning to TRBD2. V was clipped by 7 bases and J by 4 bases; unmatched bases: 6. Germline V gene sequence: CDR1 MNHEY, CDR2 SVGAGI. The CDR3 consists of 13 residues. For the CDR3, the DNA is TGTGCCAGCATTCCGGGCGGGGGAGAGACCCAGTACTTC. Translation: CASIPGGGETQYF.

The chain combines TRBV18 with TRBJ1-4; 9 bases agree with TRBD1. Germline CDR1 KGHSH, CDR2 LQKENI. V shed 4 bases, J shed 5 bases, and the junction held 2 bases outside the gene matches. CDR3 size: 14 residues. CDR3 in amino acids: CASSRGQGNEKLFF. In DNA form, the CDR3 reads TGTGCCAGCTCACGAGGACAGGGGAATGAAAAACTGTTTTTT.

The rearrangement joins TRBV3-1 (or the pseudogene TRBV3-2) to TRBJ1-3; a possible D gene is TRBD1 (5 bases). Germline values: CDR1 LGHDT, CDR2 YNNKEL (reference sequence). The V end lost 2 bases, the J end lost 4 bases, and 15 bases lay between the germline ends. The CDR3 runs 16 residues. This CDR3 reads CASSQQLRVPGNTIYF. The CDR3 coding sequence is TGTGCCAGCAGCCAACAACTCAGGGTACCCGGAAACACCATATATTTT.

In its sample, this clone was seen once. The J gene is TRBJ2-7, the V gene TRBV27, with 8 bases identical to TRBD1. Trimming removed 4 bases from V and 6 bases from J; junction bases left unmatched: 14. The CDR3 has 16 amino acids. Germline-derived CDR1 and CDR2 are MNHEY and SMNVEV (reference sequence). The CDR3 loop reads CASSSVPGQVGGEQYF. CDR3 bases: TGTGCCAGCAGTTCCGTCCCGGGACAGGTAGGTGGCGAGCAGTACTTC.

Remarks on this clone: The identical CDR3 is also encoded by other nucleotide sequences in the sample. The chain uses TRBV12-3 or TRBV12-4 and TRBJ1-1; no clear D. The CDR3 runs to 13 residues. Trimming stripped 3 bases from V and 1 base from J, with 6 bases between. The CDR3 nucleotides read TGTGCCAGCAGTTTCCGGGGGAACACTGAAGCTTTCTTT. Translated, it gives CASSFRGNTEAFF.

For this clone: Other DNA sequences within the sample encode an identical CDR3. The V and J genes are TRBV5-1 and TRBJ2-1; TRBD2 agrees at 9 bases. Trimming cost V 4 bases and J 1 base; bases outside gene matches: 6. The CDR3 sequence is 16 residues long. Germline loops: CDR1 SGHRS, CDR2 YFSETQ. Here the CDR3 reads CASSRNSGGSYNEQFF. CDR3 bases: TGCGCCAGCAGCCGCAATAGCGGGGGTTCCTACAATGAGCAGTTCTTC.

This rearrangement joins TRBV24-1 to TRBJ2-1, with 9 bases that match TRBD2. This CDR3 comprises 16 residues. V lost 4 bases and J lost 5; bases outside the gene matches: 8. Germline assignment: CDR1 KGHDR and CDR2 SFDVKD. The CDR3 DNA follows: TGTGCCACCAGTGACCCGACTAGCGGCAAAAACAATGAGCAGTTCTTC. It specifies CATSDPTSGKNNEQFF.

The chain uses TRBV28 and TRBJ1-6, with 8 positions matching TRBD1. The CDR3 has 15 amino acids. Germline CDR1 reads MDHEN; CDR2 reads SYDVKM. Trimming cost V 8 bases and J 7 bases; bases outside gene matches: 10. CDR3 sequence (DNA): TGTGCCAGCTCCCAGGACAGGGAACGAAATTCACCCCTCCACTTT. Amino acid sequence: CASSQDRERNSPLHF.

The chain combines TRBV10-3 with TRBJ1-2; 8 bases agree with TRBD1. There are 16 residues in the CDR3. Losses at the gene ends were 6 bases for V and 1 base for J; bases not matched to a gene: 10. CDR1 ENHRY and CDR2 SYGVKD come from the germline V gene. CDR3 sequence reads: CAIRDGGQGFNYGYTF. The CDR3 nucleotides are TGTGCCATCAGAGATGGAGGACAGGGCTTTAACTATGGCTACACCTTC.